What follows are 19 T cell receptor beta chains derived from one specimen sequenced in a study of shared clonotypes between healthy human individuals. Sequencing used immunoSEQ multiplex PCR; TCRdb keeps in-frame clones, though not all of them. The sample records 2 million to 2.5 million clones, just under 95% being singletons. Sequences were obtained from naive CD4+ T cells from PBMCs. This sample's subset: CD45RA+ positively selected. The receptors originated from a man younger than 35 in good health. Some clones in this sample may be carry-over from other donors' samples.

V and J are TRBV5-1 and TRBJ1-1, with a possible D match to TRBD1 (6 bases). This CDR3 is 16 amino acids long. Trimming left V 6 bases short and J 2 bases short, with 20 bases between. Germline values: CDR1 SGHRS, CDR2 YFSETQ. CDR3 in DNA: TGCGCCAGCACTGTAACGGTCGGGACACAAAACACTGAAGCTTTCTTT. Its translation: CASTVTVGTQNTEAFF.

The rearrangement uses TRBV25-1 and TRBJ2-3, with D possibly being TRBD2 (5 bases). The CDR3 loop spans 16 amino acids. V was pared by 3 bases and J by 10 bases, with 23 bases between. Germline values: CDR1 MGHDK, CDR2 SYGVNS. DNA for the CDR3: TGTGCCAGCAGTGACCTCACCAGCGGCCTCCCAGCGGCGCAGTATTTT. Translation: CASSDLTSGLPAAQYF. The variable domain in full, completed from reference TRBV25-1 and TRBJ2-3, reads EADIYQTPRYLVIGTGKKITLECSQTMGHDKMYWYQQDPGMELHLIHYSYGVNSTEKGDLSSESTVSRIRTEHFPLTLESARPSHTSQYLCASSDLTSGLPAAQYFGPGTRLTVL.

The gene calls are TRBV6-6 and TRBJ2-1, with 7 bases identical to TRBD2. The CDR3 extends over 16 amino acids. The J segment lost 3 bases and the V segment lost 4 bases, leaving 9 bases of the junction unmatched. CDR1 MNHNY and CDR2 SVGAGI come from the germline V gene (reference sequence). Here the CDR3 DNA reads TGTGCCAGCAGTTCTTTCGGACTAGACAACTACAATGAGCAGTTCTTC. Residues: CASSSFGLDNYNEQFF.

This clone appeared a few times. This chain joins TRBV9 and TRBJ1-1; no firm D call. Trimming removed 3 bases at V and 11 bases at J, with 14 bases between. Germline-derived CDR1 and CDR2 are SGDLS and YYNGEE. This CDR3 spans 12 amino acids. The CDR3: CASSDREEKAFF. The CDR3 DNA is TGTGCCAGCAGCGATCGTGAGGAAAAGGCTTTCTTT.

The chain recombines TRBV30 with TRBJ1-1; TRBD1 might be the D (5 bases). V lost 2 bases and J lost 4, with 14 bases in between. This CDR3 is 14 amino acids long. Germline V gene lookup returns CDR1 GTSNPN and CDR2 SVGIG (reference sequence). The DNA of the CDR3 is TGTGCCTGGAGTCCGAGGGGTAAGGGCACTGAAGCTTTCTTT. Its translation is CAWSPRGKGTEAFF.

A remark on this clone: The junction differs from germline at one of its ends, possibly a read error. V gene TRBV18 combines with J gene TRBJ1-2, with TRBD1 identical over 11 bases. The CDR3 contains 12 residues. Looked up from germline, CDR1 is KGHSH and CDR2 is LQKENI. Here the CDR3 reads CASSPWTGGPGF. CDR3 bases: TGTGCCAGCTCACCATGGACAGGGGGCCCGGGTTTC.

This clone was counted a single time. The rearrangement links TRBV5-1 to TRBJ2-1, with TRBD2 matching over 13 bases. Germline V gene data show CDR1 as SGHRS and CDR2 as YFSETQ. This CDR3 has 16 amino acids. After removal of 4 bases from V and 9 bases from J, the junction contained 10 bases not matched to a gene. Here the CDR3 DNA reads TGCGCCAGCAGCCCACTAGCGGGAGGGCCGGGAAGTGAGCAGTTCTTC. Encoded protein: CASSPLAGGPGSEQFF.

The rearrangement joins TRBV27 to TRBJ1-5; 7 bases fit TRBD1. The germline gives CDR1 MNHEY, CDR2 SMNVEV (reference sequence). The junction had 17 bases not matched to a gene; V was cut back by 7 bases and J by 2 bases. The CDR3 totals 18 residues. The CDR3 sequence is CASKKRGTVNGGNQPQHF. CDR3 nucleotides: TGTGCCAGCAAAAAAAGGGGGACAGTCAATGGGGGCAATCAGCCCCAGCATTTT.

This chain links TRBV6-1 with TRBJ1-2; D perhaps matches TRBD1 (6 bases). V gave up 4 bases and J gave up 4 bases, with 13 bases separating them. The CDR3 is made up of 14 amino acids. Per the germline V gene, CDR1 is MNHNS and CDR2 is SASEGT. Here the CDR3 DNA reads TGTGCCAGCAGTGCGATGGACAGCCTCTATGGCTACACCTTC. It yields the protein CASSAMDSLYGYTF.

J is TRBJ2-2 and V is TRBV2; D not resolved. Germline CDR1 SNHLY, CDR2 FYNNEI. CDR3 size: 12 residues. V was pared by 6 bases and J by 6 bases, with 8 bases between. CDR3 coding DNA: TGTGCCAGCAGGTACAGTTCCGGGGAGCTGTTTTTT. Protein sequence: CASRYSSGELFF.

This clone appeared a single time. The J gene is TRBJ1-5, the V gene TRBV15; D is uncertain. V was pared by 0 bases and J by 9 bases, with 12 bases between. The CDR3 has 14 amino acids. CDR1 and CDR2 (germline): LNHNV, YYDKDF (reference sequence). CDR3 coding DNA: TGTGCCACCAGCAGAGAGGCCGGGAGCCGGCCCCAGCATTTT. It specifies CATSREAGSRPQHF.

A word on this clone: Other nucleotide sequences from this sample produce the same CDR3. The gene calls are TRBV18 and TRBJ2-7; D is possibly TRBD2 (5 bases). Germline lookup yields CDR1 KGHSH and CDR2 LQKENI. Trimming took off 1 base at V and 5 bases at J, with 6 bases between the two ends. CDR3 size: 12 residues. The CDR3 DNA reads TGTGCCAGCTCACCACACGGGGACGAGCAGTACTTC. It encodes CASSPHGDEQYF.

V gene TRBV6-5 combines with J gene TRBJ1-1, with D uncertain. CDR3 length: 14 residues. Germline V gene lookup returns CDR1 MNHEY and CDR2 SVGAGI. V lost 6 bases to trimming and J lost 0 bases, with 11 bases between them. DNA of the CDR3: TGTGCCAGCAGCCGGGCCGGAGTGAACACTGAAGCTTTCTTT. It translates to CASSRAGVNTEAFF.

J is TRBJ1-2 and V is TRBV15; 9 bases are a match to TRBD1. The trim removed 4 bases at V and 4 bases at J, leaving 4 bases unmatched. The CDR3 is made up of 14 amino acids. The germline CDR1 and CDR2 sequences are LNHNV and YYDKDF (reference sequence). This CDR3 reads CATSNQGQGYGYTF. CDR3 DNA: TGTGCCACCAGCAACCAGGGACAGGGCTATGGCTACACCTTC.

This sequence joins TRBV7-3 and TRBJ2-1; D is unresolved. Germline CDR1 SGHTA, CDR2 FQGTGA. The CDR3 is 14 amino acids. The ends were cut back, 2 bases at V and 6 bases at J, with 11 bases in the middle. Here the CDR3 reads CASSLGVSGNEQFF. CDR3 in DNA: TGTGCCAGCAGCTTAGGAGTGTCGGGCAATGAGCAGTTCTTC.

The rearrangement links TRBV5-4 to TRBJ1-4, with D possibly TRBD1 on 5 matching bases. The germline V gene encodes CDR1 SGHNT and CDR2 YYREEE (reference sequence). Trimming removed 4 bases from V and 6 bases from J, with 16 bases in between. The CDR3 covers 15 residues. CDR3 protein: CASSTNIQGHEKLFF. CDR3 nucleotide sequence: TGTGCCAGCAGCACGAACATCCAGGGTCATGAAAAACTGTTTTTT.

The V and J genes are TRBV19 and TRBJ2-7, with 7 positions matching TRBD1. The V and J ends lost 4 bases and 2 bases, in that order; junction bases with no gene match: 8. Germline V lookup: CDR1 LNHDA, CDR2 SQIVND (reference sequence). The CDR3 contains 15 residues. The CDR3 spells CASSRQGRGTYEQYF. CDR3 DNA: TGTGCCAGTAGTAGACAGGGTCGCGGTACCTACGAGCAGTACTTC.

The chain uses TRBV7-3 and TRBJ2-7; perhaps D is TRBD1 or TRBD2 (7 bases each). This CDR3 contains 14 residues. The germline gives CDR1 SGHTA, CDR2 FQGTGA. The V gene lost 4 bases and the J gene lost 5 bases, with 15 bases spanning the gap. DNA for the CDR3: TGTGCCAGCAGCTCCAGGGGGGGCCGCGACGAGCAGTACTTC. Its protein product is CASSSRGGRDEQYF.

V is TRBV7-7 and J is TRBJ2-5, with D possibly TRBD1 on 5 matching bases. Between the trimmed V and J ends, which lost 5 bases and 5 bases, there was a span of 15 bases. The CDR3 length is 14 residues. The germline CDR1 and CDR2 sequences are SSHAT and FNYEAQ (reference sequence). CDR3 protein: CASSLFTGLETQYF. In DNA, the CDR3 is TGTGCCAGCAGCCTCTTTACAGGTCTGGAGACCCAGTACTTC.